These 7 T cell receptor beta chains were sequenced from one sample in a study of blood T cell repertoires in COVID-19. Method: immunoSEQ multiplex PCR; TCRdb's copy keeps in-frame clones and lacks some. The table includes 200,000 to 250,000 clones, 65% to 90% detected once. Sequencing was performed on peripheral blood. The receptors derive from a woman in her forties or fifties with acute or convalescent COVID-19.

The CDR3 DNA reads TGTGCCAGCAGCCCTAAGGGGGACGAAGAGCAGTTCTTC. This gives the protein CASSPKGDEEQFF. The chain is built from TRBV7-8 and TRBJ2-1; TRBD1 might be the D (6 bases). This CDR3 contains 13 residues. Trimming removed 5 bases at V and 10 bases at J, with 15 bases between. Germline lookup yields CDR1 SGHVS and CDR2 FQNEAQ.

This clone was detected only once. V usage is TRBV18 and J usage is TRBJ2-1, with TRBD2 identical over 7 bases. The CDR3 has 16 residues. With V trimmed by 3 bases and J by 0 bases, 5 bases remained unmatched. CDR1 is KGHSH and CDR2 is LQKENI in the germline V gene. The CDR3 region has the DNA TGTGCCAGCTCACCCCTAGCGGTGAGCTCCTACAATGAGCAGTTCTTC. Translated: CASSPLAVSSYNEQFF.

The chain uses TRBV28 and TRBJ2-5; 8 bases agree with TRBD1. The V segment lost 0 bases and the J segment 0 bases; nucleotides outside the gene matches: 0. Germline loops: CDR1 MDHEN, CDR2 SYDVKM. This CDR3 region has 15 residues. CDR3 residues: CASSLWDRDQETQYF. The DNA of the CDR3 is TGTGCCAGCAGTTTATGGGACAGGGACCAAGAGACCCAGTACTTC.

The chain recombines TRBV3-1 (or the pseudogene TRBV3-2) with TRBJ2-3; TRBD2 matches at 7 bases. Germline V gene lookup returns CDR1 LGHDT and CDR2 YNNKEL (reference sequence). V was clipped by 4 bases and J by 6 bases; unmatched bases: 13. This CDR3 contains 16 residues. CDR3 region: CASSPPGGAGTDTQYF. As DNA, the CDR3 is TGTGCCAGCAGCCCCCCCGGGGGAGCGGGGACTGATACGCAGTATTTT.

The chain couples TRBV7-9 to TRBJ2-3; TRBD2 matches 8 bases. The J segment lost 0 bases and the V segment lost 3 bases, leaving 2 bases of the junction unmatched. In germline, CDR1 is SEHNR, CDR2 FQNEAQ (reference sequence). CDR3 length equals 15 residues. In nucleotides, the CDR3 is TGTGCCAGCAGCTTGAGCGGGAGAAGCACAGATACGCAGTATTTT. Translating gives CASSLSGRSTDTQYF.

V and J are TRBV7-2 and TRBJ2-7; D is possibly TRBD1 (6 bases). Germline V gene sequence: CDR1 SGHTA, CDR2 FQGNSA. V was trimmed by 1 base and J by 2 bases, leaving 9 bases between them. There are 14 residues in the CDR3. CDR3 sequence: CASSLVPGAYEQYF. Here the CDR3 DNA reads TGTGCCAGCAGCTTAGTCCCAGGGGCCTACGAGCAGTACTTC.

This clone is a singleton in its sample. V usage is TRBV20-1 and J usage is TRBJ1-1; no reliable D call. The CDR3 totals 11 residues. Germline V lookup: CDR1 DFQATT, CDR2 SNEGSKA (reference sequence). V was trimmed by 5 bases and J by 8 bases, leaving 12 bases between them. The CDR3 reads CSAGRYGEAFF. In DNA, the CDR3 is TGCAGTGCTGGAAGATACGGGGAAGCTTTCTTT.